The 18 T cell receptor beta chains below all came from one sample that was sequenced in a study of T-cell memory formation after mild COVID-19. TCRdb passed the 5' RACE reads through MiXCR, listing each CDR3 protein once. Here the sample spans almost 250,000 distinct CDR3 sequences, approximately 15% being singletons. Sequencing was done on a sample of PBMCs or a T cell subset sorted from them (not recorded which). These receptors were collected from an adult woman who had mild COVID-19 (a few samples of this study predate the infection). Cell type and time point are not known.

This clonotype has at least ten counts. CDR3 residues: CASSLRVWREQYF. The CDR3, as DNA: TGTGCCAGCAGTTTAAGGGTATGGAGGGAGCAGTACTTC. The V gene is TRBV12-3 or TRBV12-4, the J gene TRBJ2-7, with D tentatively TRBD2 (5 bases). V lost 2 bases and J lost 7, with 12 bases in between. This CDR3 spans 13 amino acids.

This clonotype was observed a handful of times. The gene calls are TRBV6-5 and TRBJ1-2, with TRBD1 matching 9 bases. V lost 0 bases to trimming and J lost 2 bases; unmatched junction nucleotides: 1. The CDR3 totals 15 residues. From germline, CDR1 is MNHEY and CDR2 SVGAGI. CDR3 residues: CASSYSGQGNYGYTF. CDR3 in DNA: TGTGCCAGCAGTTACTCAGGACAGGGGAACTATGGCTACACCTTC.

There are a few counts of this clonotype. The chain uses TRBV18 and TRBJ1-1, with D uncertain. The germline V and J ends were trimmed by 4 bases and 2 bases, with 14 bases remaining between them. Per the germline V gene, CDR1 is KGHSH and CDR2 is LQKENI. CDR3 length equals 15 residues. Written as DNA, the CDR3 is TGTGCCAGCTCACTAGGTACCATACTTAACACTGAAGCTTTCTTT. Amino acid sequence: CASSLGTILNTEAFF.

This clonotype was detected a few times. The chain joins TRBV7-3 to TRBJ2-1, with TRBD2 identical over 12 bases. CDR1 is SGHTA and CDR2 is FQGTGA in the germline V gene. CDR3 size: 15 residues. V lost 5 bases and J lost 9; bases outside the gene matches: 8. CDR3 DNA: TGTGCCAGCAGCGCTCCTAGCGGGGGGGCCTCTGAGCAGTTCTTC. It codes for CASSAPSGGASEQFF.

This clonotype was seen a few times. The chain carries TRBV29-1 and TRBJ1-1; D not resolved. V lost 0 bases, J lost 5 bases, and 10 bases lay in between. Germline lookup yields CDR1 SQVTM and CDR2 ANQGSEA. CDR3 length: 13 amino acids. CDR3 in DNA: TGCAGCGTTGAAGACCGGGTTTGGACTGAAGCTTTCTTT. Encoded protein: CSVEDRVWTEAFF.

The CDR3 coding sequence is TGTGCCAGCAGCGCCCGGACAGGGCAAGTTAATTCACCCCTCCACTTT. This gives the protein CASSARTGQVNSPLHF. V and J are TRBV9 and TRBJ1-6; 8 nucleotides match TRBD1. Germline CDR1 and CDR2: SGDLS and YYNGEE. V shed 3 bases and J 6 bases; nucleotides not matched to a gene: 8. The CDR3 is made up of 16 amino acids.

This clonotype has a handful of counts. The chain joins TRBV29-1 to TRBJ2-1; a possible D gene is TRBD2 (6 bases). The CDR3 loop spans 15 amino acids. Trimming took off 8 bases at V and 2 bases at J, with 19 bases between the two ends. Looked up from germline, CDR1 is SQVTM and CDR2 is ANQGSEA. The CDR3 sequence: CSLCLREVAYNEQFF. Here the CDR3 DNA reads TGCAGCCTTTGCTTGAGGGAGGTGGCCTACAATGAGCAGTTCTTC.

The table lists this clonotype with many counts. The CDR3 loop is CASGTFPRDGHNEQFF. Here the CDR3 DNA reads TGTGCCAGCGGCACTTTTCCGCGAGATGGACACAATGAGCAGTTCTTC. The rearrangement joins TRBV7-9 to TRBJ2-1, with no clear D. Looked up from germline, CDR1 is SEHNR and CDR2 is FQNEAQ (reference sequence). CDR3 size: 16 residues. V lost 8 bases, J lost 5 bases, and 22 bases lay in between.

This clonotype was seen more than once but under ten times. The chain is built from TRBV2 and TRBJ1-2; a weak D match, TRBD1 (6 bases). The V end was cut by 0 bases, the J end by 8 bases, with 13 bases between. Germline-derived CDR1 and CDR2 are SNHLY and FYNNEI. CDR3 length: 14 amino acids. The CDR3, as DNA: TGTGCCAGCAGTGAAGCCGGGACAACGAAGGGCTACACCTTC. It specifies CASSEAGTTKGYTF.

This chain uses TRBV29-1 with TRBJ1-1; TRBD1 is a possible D gene (5 bases). The CDR3 length is 13 residues. Trimming left V 6 bases short and J 0 bases short, with 11 bases between. Germline V lookup: CDR1 SQVTM, CDR2 ANQGSEA. CDR3 residues: CSVGNRLNTEAFF. In DNA form, the CDR3 reads TGCAGCGTCGGAAACAGGTTGAACACTGAAGCTTTCTTT.

This clonotype was counted many times. This chain connects TRBV7-9 to TRBJ1-1; maybe TRBD1 (6 bases). CDR1 and CDR2 from the germline V gene are SEHNR and FQNEAQ (reference sequence). The V gene lost 8 bases and the J gene lost 5 bases, with 18 bases spanning the gap. The CDR3 is 14 amino acids. CDR3 nucleotides: TGTGCCAGCGGCACAGGAGGGGGGGCGACTGAAGCTTTCTTT. Translation: CASGTGGGATEAFF.

This clonotype was seen only a few times. J is TRBJ2-7 and V is TRBV2, with 10 nucleotides matching TRBD1. The J segment lost 4 bases and the V segment lost 2 bases, leaving 2 bases of the junction unmatched. CDR3 length: 14 amino acids. Germline CDR1 reads SNHLY; CDR2 reads FYNNEI. The CDR3 sequence: CASSEQGQGYEQYF. The CDR3 DNA reads TGTGCCAGCAGTGAACAGGGACAGGGGTACGAGCAGTACTTC.

The gene calls are TRBV4-3 and TRBJ2-7; D is tentatively TRBD1 or TRBD2 (5 bases each). Trimming stripped 3 bases from V and 5 bases from J, with 29 bases between. Germline V gene data show CDR1 as LGHNA and CDR2 as YSLEER. The CDR3 totals 19 residues. Here the CDR3 reads CASSQSLAKRDGSIHEQYF. The CDR3 nucleotides read TGCGCCAGCAGCCAGTCTCTTGCGAAACGGGACGGCTCCATCCACGAGCAGTACTTC.

This clonotype was recorded a few times. The chain employs TRBV6-2 or TRBV6-3 and TRBJ1-2; possibly TRBD1 for D (5 bases). The CDR3 sequence is 15 residues long. The germline gives CDR1 MNHEY, CDR2 SVGEGT. Trimming pared 6 bases from V and 2 bases from J, leaving 16 bases between. The CDR3 spells CASSDWWGKNYGYTF. The CDR3 DNA reads TGTGCCAGCAGCGATTGGTGGGGGAAGAACTATGGCTACACCTTC.

This clonotype was seen a handful of times. J is TRBJ2-5 and V is TRBV10-3, with TRBD2 identical over 10 bases. With V trimmed by 3 bases and J by 2 bases, 3 bases remained unmatched. The CDR3 runs 15 residues. Germline CDR1 is ENHRY and CDR2 is SYGVKD. The CDR3 sequence: CAISDRTSGQETQYF. The CDR3 DNA reads TGTGCCATCAGTGACAGGACTAGCGGACAAGAGACCCAGTACTTC.

CDR3: CASSQDTRGDEKLFF. The DNA of the CDR3 is TGCGCCAGCAGCCAAGATACCAGGGGCGATGAAAAACTGTTTTTT. The rearrangement uses TRBV4-3 and TRBJ1-4; tentatively, D is TRBD1 (6 bases). The CDR3 sequence is 15 residues long. The V gene's germline CDR1 is LGHNA and CDR2 YSLEER. The V end lost 0 bases, the J end lost 6 bases, and 11 bases lay between the germline ends.

The chain links TRBV7-8 to TRBJ2-1, with 10 nucleotides matching TRBD2. Germline assignment: CDR1 SGHVS and CDR2 FQNEAQ. Trimming removed 2 bases from V and 9 bases from J; junction bases left unmatched: 7. The CDR3 has 15 amino acids. DNA for the CDR3: TGTGCCAGCAGCTTACGAGCGGGGGGGCTCGGTGAGCAGTTCTTC. Its protein product is CASSLRAGGLGEQFF.

This chain connects TRBV5-1 to TRBJ1-1, with 10 bases fitting TRBD1. V lost 0 bases and J lost 1; bases outside the gene matches: 6. CDR1 is SGHRS, CDR2 YFSETQ, per germline. The CDR3 is 17 amino acids. The CDR3 spells CASSLDGQGGPNTEAFF. CDR3 sequence (DNA): TGCGCCAGCAGCTTGGATGGACAGGGGGGACCGAACACTGAAGCTTTCTTT.